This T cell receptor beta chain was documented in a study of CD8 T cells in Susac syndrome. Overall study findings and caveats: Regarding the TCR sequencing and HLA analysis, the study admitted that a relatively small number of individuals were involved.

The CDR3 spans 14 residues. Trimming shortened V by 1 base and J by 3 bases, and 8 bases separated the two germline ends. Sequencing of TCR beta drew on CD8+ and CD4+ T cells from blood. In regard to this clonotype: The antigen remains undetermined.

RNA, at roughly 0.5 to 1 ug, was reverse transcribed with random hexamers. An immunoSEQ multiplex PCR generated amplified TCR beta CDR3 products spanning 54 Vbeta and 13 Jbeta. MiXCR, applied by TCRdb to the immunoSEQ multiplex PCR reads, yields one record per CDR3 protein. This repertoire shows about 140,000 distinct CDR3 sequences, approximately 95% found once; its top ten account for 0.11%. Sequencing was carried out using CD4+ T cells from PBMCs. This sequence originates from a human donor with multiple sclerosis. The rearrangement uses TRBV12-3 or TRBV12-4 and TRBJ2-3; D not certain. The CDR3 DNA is TGTGCCAGCAGTTTAGACTCCCAAACAGATACGCAGTATTTT. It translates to CASSLDSQTDTQYF.